These 2 T cell receptor beta chains were all obtained from the same sample, sequenced in a study of beta chain features in type 1 diabetes (dated by TCRdb to 2016 to 2018). Library method: the immunoSEQ multiplex PCR assay. The entire amount of isolated RNA was reverse transcribed using the High Capacity cDNA Reverse Transcription Kit, so the sequenced TCRB transcripts were expressed ones. TCRdb holds this immuneACCESS table with in-frame rearrangements only. Some clones are missing; in checked studies, unresolved V genes explain under half, and the rest has no known cause. The sample table lists approximately 90,000 clones, roughly 30% of them with a count of one. 0.35% to 0.45% of the sample is in the top ten clones. What was sequenced was stem cell memory CD4+ T cells from blood. The intended sense of this specimen's cell subset or site label: stem cell-like memory CD4+ T cells. These receptors originate from a woman aged 18-30 years in good health.

This clone has more than one count but fewer than ten. The CDR3 DNA is TGTGCCAGCAGCTTAGCTAGCGGTTCAAGCACTGAAGCTTTCTTT. It encodes CASSLASGSSTEAFF. The V and J genes are TRBV7-2 and TRBJ1-1; no firm D call. Germline V gives CDR1 SGHTA, CDR2 FQGNSA. This CDR3 comprises 15 residues. Trimming cost V 0 bases and J 4 bases, with 12 bases left between them.

This clone was recorded only once. The chain is built from TRBV7-8 and TRBJ2-3; 11 nucleotides match TRBD2. Losses at the gene ends were 6 bases for V and 5 bases for J; bases not matched to a gene: 4. This CDR3 is 14 amino acids long. Germline CDR1 and CDR2: SGHVS and FQNEAQ. The CDR3 loop is CASRTGTSGDTQYF. The CDR3 region has the DNA TGTGCCAGCAGAACCGGGACTAGCGGAGATACGCAGTATTTT. The full variable domain, its missing parts supplied by reference TRBV7-8 and TRBJ2-3, is GAGVSQSPRYKVAKRGQDVALRCDPISGHVSLFWYQQALGQGPEFLTYFQNEAQLDKSGLPSDRFFAERPEGSVSTLKIQRTQQEDSAVYLCASRTGTSGDTQYFGPGTRLTVL.